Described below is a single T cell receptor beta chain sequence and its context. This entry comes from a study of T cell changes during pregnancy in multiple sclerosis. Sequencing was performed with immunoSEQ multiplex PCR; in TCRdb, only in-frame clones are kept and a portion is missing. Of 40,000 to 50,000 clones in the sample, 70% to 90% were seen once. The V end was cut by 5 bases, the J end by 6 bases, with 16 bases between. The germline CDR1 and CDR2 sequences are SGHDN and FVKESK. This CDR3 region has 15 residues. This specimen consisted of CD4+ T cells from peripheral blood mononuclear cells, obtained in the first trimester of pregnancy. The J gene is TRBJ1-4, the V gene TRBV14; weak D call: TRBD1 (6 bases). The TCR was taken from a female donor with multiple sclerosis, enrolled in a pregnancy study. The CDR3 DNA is TGTGCCAGCAGCAAACGACAGGTGCAATATGAAAAACTGTTTTTT. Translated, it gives CASSKRQVQYEKLFF.